Shown below are 5 T cell receptor beta chains from a single sample sequenced in a study of blood T cell repertoires in COVID-19. Sequencing was performed with immunoSEQ multiplex PCR; in TCRdb, only in-frame clones are kept and a portion is missing. The sample holds 300,000 or so clones; about 82% are singletons and the top ten take around 1.7%. Sequenced sample: peripheral blood. The receptors here all came from a woman aged 45 to 65 with acute or convalescent COVID-19.

This clone turned up a few times. The CDR3 is CASSQVSRGANYGYTF. In DNA, the CDR3 is TGTGCCAGCAGCCAAGTGTCCAGGGGCGCTAACTATGGCTACACCTTC. The chain is built from TRBV4-2 and TRBJ1-2; a weak D match, TRBD1 (6 bases). V dropped 1 base and J dropped 0 bases, with 12 bases sitting between them. CDR1 is LGHNA and CDR2 is YNFKEQ in the germline V gene. CDR3 length equals 16 residues.

The chain couples TRBV28 to TRBJ2-1; 15 bases fit TRBD2. The germline CDR1 and CDR2 sequences are MDHEN and SYDVKM. The CDR3 is 17 amino acids. V was clipped by 3 bases and J by 4 bases; unmatched bases: 4. Here the CDR3 DNA reads TGTGCCAGCAGTTTGGGACTAGCGGGAGGAGGGTACAATGAGCAGTTCTTC. As protein: CASSLGLAGGGYNEQFF.

The CDR3 nucleotides are TGTGCCAGCAGTTCCGGGACAGGGGCGCGTGAAAAACTGTTTTTT. Its protein product is CASSSGTGAREKLFF. The chain couples TRBV28 to TRBJ1-4; 10 bases map to TRBD1. Germline V gene sequence: CDR1 MDHEN, CDR2 SYDVKM. The CDR3 totals 15 residues. With 4 bases clipped from V and 7 bases from J, the junction kept 6 bases outside the gene matches.

This chain joins TRBV28 and TRBJ2-2, with D possibly being TRBD2 (5 bases). Germline V lookup: CDR1 MDHEN, CDR2 SYDVKM. This CDR3 comprises 15 residues. V was trimmed by 1 base and J by 4 bases, leaving 10 bases between them. The CDR3 loop reads CASSLLFRGTGELFF. CDR3 coding DNA: TGTGCCAGCAGTTTATTATTCCGGGGCACCGGGGAGCTGTTTTTT.

The CDR3 loop is CASSGQGPTYNEQFF. CDR3 DNA: TGTGCCAGTAGTGGACAGGGGCCAACCTACAATGAGCAGTTCTTC. This chain joins TRBV19 and TRBJ2-1; 9 nucleotides align to TRBD1. This CDR3 spans 15 amino acids. J lost 2 bases, V lost 5 bases, and 4 bases had no gene match. Per germline, CDR1 LNHDA and CDR2 SQIVND (reference sequence). The whole variable domain, filled in from reference TRBV19 and TRBJ2-1, reads DGGITQSPKYLFRKEGQNVTLSCEQNLNHDAMYWYRQDPGQGLRLIYYSQIVNDFQKGDIAEGYSVSREKKESFPLTVTSAQKNPTAFYLCASSGQGPTYNEQFFGPGTRLTVL.